The 7 T cell receptor beta chains in this list originate from one sample, sequenced in a study of blood T cell repertoires in COVID-19. Some clones are missing from TCRdb's copy, which holds only in-frame ones; the method was immunoSEQ multiplex PCR. This table has 160,000 or so clones, about 83% appearing once. Sequenced input: peripheral blood. The source of these receptors is a man aged 65 to 85 who had recovered from COVID-19.

The chain couples TRBV5-1 to TRBJ2-1; D unresolved. The ends were cut back, 0 bases at V and 0 bases at J, with 7 bases in the middle. The CDR3 consists of 15 residues. Per germline, CDR1 SGHRS and CDR2 YFSETQ. The CDR3 region has the DNA TGCGCCAGCAGCTTGGCCCCGGGCTCCTACAATGAGCAGTTCTTC. This sequence encodes CASSLAPGSYNEQFF.

The CDR3 is CASRWDSFSNQPQHF. CDR3 sequence (DNA): TGTGCCAGCAGATGGGACAGTTTTTCCAATCAGCCCCAGCATTTT. The chain links TRBV6-5 to TRBJ1-5; 7 bases align to TRBD1. V trimming: 6 bases; J trimming: 3 bases; junction bases outside the gene matches: 8. This CDR3 region has 15 residues. The germline V gene has CDR1 MNHEY and CDR2 SVGAGI.

The chain joins TRBV3-1 (or the pseudogene TRBV3-2) to TRBJ2-2; D perhaps matches TRBD1 (5 bases). The V end was cut by 3 bases, the J end by 7 bases, with 9 bases between. Germline values: CDR1 LGHDT, CDR2 YNNKEL (reference sequence). This CDR3 region has 13 residues. For the CDR3, the DNA is TGTGCCAGCAGCCAGTCAGGGCTCGGGGAGCTGTTTTTT. Amino acid sequence: CASSQSGLGELFF.

The chain uses TRBV21-1 and TRBJ1-6; TRBD1 is the table's D call, not checked against the DNA. TRBV21-1 is deemed a pseudogene. The length of the CDR3 is 18 residues. For the CDR3, the DNA is TGTGCCAGCAGCAAAGAACGCCTCGGTCAGGCCCTTCTTGCGCCCCTCCACTTT. Translated, it gives CASSKERLGQALLAPLHF.

This chain connects TRBV6-6 to TRBJ1-1; 7 bases are shared with TRBD1. V was pared by 6 bases and J by 1 base, with 5 bases of the junction left unmatched. Germline V gene sequence: CDR1 MNHNY, CDR2 SVGAGI (reference sequence). The CDR3 consists of 14 residues. In DNA, the CDR3 is TGTGCCAGCAGACGGGGGACAGAGAACACTGAAGCTTTCTTT. Its protein is CASRRGTENTEAFF.

The CDR3 protein is CASSYSQGNAYEQYF. In DNA, the CDR3 is TGTGCCAGCAGTTACTCCCAGGGGAATGCCTACGAGCAGTACTTC. The chain joins TRBV6-5 to TRBJ2-7, with D tentatively TRBD1 (6 bases). The germline gives CDR1 MNHEY, CDR2 SVGAGI. This CDR3 contains 15 residues. Trimming left V 0 bases short and J 2 bases short, with 11 bases between.

The J gene is TRBJ2-1, the V gene TRBV6-2 or TRBV6-3, with 10 bases lining up with TRBD2. Germline CDR1 and CDR2: MNHEY and SVGEGT. This CDR3 spans 17 amino acids. V dropped 2 bases and J dropped 15; count of bases not matched to a gene: 19. The CDR3 is CASSYPQAGGPGGKRFF. CDR3 nucleotides: TGTGCCAGCAGTTACCCCCAAGCGGGAGGGCCCGGGGGGAAGCGGTTCTTC.